This T cell receptor beta chain is from a study of T cell repertoires in cytomegalovirus infection. Study information: CMV infection together with matching HLA type was indicated by public TCR beta signatures.

This CDR3 has 12 amino acids. Germline CDR1 reads SGHTA; CDR2 reads FQGNSA. The V and J ends lost 5 bases and 8 bases respectively, with 13 bases between them. Study-level findings and limits: CMV carriers with the relevant HLA were identified by cumulative public TCR beta family frequency. The response measured ex vivo was dominated by TCR beta clonotypes (HLA-C-restricted and CMV-specific).

TCRdb analysed the reads with MiXCR anew, one entry per CDR3 protein. The sample has 300,000 to 400,000 distinct CDR3 sequences, approximately 18% seen once. In this sample, this clonotype turned up many times. Antigen: not known. Sample: PBMCs. The source is a human donor in good health (CMV status not recorded). Some clones in this sample may be carry-over from other donors' samples. The chain is built from TRBV7-2 and TRBJ2-7; tentative D call: TRBD1 (5 bases). Written as DNA, the CDR3 is TGTGCCAGCAGCGTAGAAGACAGAAAGCAGTACTTC. It specifies CASSVEDRKQYF.